These 7 T cell receptor beta chains share one sample of origin, sequenced in a study of T cells in Graves' hyperthyroidism and ophthalmopathy. Amplified TCR beta CDR3 regions derived from RNA transcripts. HTBI primers drove first-round RT-PCR of the TCR CDR3. MiXCR, run by TCRdb on the multiplex PCR reads, gives a single entry per CDR3 protein. The repertoire holds fewer than 500,000 distinct CDR3 sequences, with about 14% as singletons. The sample taken for sequencing was blood. The origin of the receptors is a young woman with Graves' ophthalmopathy.

This chain uses TRBV2 with TRBJ2-3, with 7 bases matching TRBD1. The germline V gene encodes CDR1 SNHLY and CDR2 FYNNEI. CDR3 length: 17 residues. The V and J ends lost 7 bases and 2 bases, in that order; junction bases with no gene match: 15. The CDR3 sequence: CASTVYRGPISTDTQYF. The DNA of the CDR3 is TGTGCCAGCACTGTATACAGGGGCCCAATATCCACAGATACGCAGTATTTT. Using reference TRBV2 and TRBJ2-3 for the parts outside the CDR3, the full variable domain is EPEVTQTPSHQVTQMGQEVILRCVPISNHLYFYWYRQILGQKVEFLVSFYNNEISEKSEIFDDQFSVERPDGSNFTLKIRSTKLEDSAMYFCASTVYRGPISTDTQYFGPGTRLTVL.

The chain uses TRBV5-5 and TRBJ2-3, with TRBD2 matching over 8 bases. The CDR3 totals 15 residues. The ends lost 4 bases at V and 1 base at J; junction bases unmatched: 5. Germline V gene data show CDR1 as SGHKS and CDR2 as YYEKEE (reference sequence). The chain's CDR3 is CASSTGLAGTDTQYF. CDR3 coding DNA: TGTGCCAGCAGCACCGGACTAGCAGGCACAGATACGCAGTATTTT.

The J gene is TRBJ1-3, the V gene TRBV7-6; D is perhaps TRBD1 (5 bases). CDR3 size: 16 residues. Germline V gene lookup returns CDR1 SGHVS and CDR2 FNYEAQ. The germline V and J ends were trimmed by 0 bases and 1 base, with 10 bases remaining between them. CDR3 DNA: TGTGCCAGCAGCTTAGCGAAGGGGACTTCTGGAAACACCATATATTTT. Translation gives CASSLAKGTSGNTIYF. Together with reference TRBV7-6 and TRBJ1-3, the CDR3 gives the full variable domain: GAGVSQSPRYKVTKRGQDVALRCDPISGHVSLYWYRQALGQGPEFLTYFNYEAQQDKSGLPNDRFSAERPEGSISTLTIQRTEQRDSAMYRCASSLAKGTSGNTIYFGEGSWLTVV.

There are many counts of this clonotype. The V gene is TRBV20-1, the J gene TRBJ2-7; D not resolved. V was pared by 6 bases and J by 3 bases, with 21 bases between. In germline, CDR1 is DFQATT, CDR2 SNEGSKA (reference sequence). The CDR3 totals 15 residues. CDR3 region: CSAPGVRHSDYEQYF. DNA of the CDR3: TGCAGTGCCCCTGGGGTTCGACACAGCGACTACGAGCAGTACTTC.

This clonotype has more than one count but fewer than ten. The gene calls are TRBV5-1 and TRBJ2-5, with D uncertain. The germline gives CDR1 SGHRS, CDR2 YFSETQ. The V gene lost 4 bases and the J gene lost 1 base, with 11 bases spanning the gap. There are 14 residues in the CDR3. For the CDR3, the DNA is TGCGCCAGCAGCAAATATAGACTCCAAGAGACCCAGTACTTC. Residues: CASSKYRLQETQYF.

This clonotype was seen more than once but under ten times. The chain uses TRBV6-1 and TRBJ2-1; the match to TRBD1 covers 8 bases. CDR3 length equals 16 residues. Germline CDR1 is MNHNS and CDR2 is SASEGT. V gave up 6 bases and J gave up 1 base; unmatched junction bases: 8. CDR3 DNA sequence: TGTGCCAGCAGCCCTCTGGACAGGGCTTCCTACAATGAGCAGTTCTTC. It encodes CASSPLDRASYNEQFF.

This clonotype appeared many times. V gene TRBV11-3 combines with J gene TRBJ2-1; 7 bases fit TRBD1. V shed 5 bases and J 4 bases; nucleotides not matched to a gene: 8. CDR3 length equals 15 residues. Germline CDR1 SGHNT, CDR2 YENEEA. CDR3 nucleotides: TGTGCCAGCAGCCAAGGGGGCTCGGGATACAATGAGCAGTTCTTC. Amino acid sequence: CASSQGGSGYNEQFF.